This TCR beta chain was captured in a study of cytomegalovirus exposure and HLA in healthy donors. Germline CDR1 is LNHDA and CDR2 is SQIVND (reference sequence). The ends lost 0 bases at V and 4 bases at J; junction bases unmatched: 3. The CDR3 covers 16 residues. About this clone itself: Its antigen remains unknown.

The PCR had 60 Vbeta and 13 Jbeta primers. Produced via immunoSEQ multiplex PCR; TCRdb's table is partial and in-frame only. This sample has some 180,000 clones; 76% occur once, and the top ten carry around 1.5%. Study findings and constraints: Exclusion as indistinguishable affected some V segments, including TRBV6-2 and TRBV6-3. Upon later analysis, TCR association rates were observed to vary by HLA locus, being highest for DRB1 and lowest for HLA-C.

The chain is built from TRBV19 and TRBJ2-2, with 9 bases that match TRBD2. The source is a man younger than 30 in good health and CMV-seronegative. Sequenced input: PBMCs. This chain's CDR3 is CASSIDLAGSTGELFF. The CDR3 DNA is TGTGCCAGTAGTATAGATCTAGCGGGAAGCACCGGGGAGCTGTTTTTT. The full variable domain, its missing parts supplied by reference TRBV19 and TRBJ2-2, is DGGITQSPKYLFRKEGQNVTLSCEQNLNHDAMYWYRQDPGQGLRLIYYSQIVNDFQKGDIAEGYSVSREKKESFPLTVTSAQKNPTAFYLCASSIDLAGSTGELFFGEGSRLTVL.